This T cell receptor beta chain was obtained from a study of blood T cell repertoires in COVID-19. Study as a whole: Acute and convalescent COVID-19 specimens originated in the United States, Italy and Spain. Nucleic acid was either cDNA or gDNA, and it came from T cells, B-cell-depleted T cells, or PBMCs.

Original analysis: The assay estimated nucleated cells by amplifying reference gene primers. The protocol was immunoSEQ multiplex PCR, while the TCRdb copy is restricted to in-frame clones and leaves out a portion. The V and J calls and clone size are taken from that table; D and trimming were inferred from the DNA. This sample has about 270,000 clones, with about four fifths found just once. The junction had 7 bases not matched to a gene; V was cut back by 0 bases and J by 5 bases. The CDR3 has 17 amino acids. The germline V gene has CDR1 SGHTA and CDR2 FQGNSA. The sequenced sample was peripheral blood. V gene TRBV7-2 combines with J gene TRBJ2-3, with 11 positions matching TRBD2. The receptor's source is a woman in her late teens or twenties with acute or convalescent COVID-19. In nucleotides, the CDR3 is TGTGCCAGCAGCTTAGCGGGGTCTAGCGGGAGGATAGATACGCAGTATTTT. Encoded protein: CASSLAGSSGRIDTQYF.